This TCR beta chain derives from a study of T cells in Graves' hyperthyroidism and ophthalmopathy. Overall study: Blood from the periphery was taken at initial diagnosis, before any treatment.

Using RNA transcripts as the source, TCR beta CDR3 regions were amplified. Using the HTBI primer set, a first-round RT-PCR was run on the TCR CDR3. TCRdb reanalysed the multiplex PCR reads using MiXCR and keeps one entry per CDR3 protein. The repertoire holds roughly 650,000 distinct CDR3 sequences, roughly a sixth seen once, with less than 3.5% in the top ten. V was trimmed by 2 bases and J by 4 bases, leaving 11 bases between them. The CDR3 sequence is 13 residues long. CDR1 and CDR2 (germline): DFQATT, SNEGSKA (reference sequence). Uncontrolled infection, other autoimmune disease, pregnancy or lactation disqualified patients from enrolment. PBMCs were derived from 9.5 to 10 ml fresh peripheral blood. With regard to this clonotype: The antigen is not known.

The study's findings and limits: The model predicted ophthalmopathy a median around 6.5 months before onset.

The TCR comes from a woman between 40 and 50 years old with Graves' ophthalmopathy. V and J are TRBV20-1 and TRBJ1-1; possible D gene TRBD1, 6 bases. Specimen: blood. CDR3 amino acids: CSARRGVATEAFF. Here the CDR3 DNA reads TGCAGTGCTAGAAGGGGGGTAGCCACTGAAGCTTTCTTT.